The sequence of this T cell receptor beta chain was determined in a study of T cell responses to AZD1222 COVID-19 vaccine. Study background: Recipients boosted at about 4 weeks or about 12 weeks are pooled. General study results and limits: Repertoires were collected only later (after the peak T cell response had occurred). The donor group comprised mostly white British people and more females; the analysis possibly underestimated clonal diversity. Close to half of spike-specific TCRs reportedly recognize unmutated variant regions.

Germline CDR1 reads MNHEY; CDR2 reads SVGEGT. The V gene end was trimmed by 6 bases and the J gene end by 2 bases; junction bases not matched to a gene: 2. The length of the CDR3 is 13 residues. TCRdb keeps only in-frame clones here, not all; method: immunoSEQ multiplex PCR. Altogether about 85,000 clones are present, approximately 89% being singletons, with the ten largest covering 2% to 2.5%. On this clone: Its antigen is undetermined.

The origin of this receptor is an adult in good health. The sequencing here drew on peripheral blood, taken on day 0 of AZD1222 vaccination. V usage is TRBV6-2 or TRBV6-3 and J usage is TRBJ2-7, with 9 bases aligning to TRBD2. Here the CDR3 DNA reads TGTGCCAGCAGACCTAGCGGGACCTACGAGCAGTACTTC. It encodes CASRPSGTYEQYF.